This entry lists 5 T cell receptor beta chains sequenced from one sample in a study of shared clonotypes between healthy human individuals. Using immunoSEQ multiplex PCR, the repertoire was profiled, and TCRdb retains in-frame clones only, with some absent. The table has some 2,500,000 clones, over 85% seen once. The sample comprised naive CD4+ T cells from PBMCs. Sample subset: CD45RA+ positively selected. All receptors come from a man aged 18 to 35 in good health. Some clones in this sample may be carry-over from other donors' samples.

J is TRBJ2-2 and V is TRBV28; 7 positions match TRBD1. The CDR3 runs to 14 residues. Germline V gene sequence: CDR1 MDHEN, CDR2 SYDVKM. V lost 6 bases to trimming and J lost 5 bases; unmatched junction nucleotides: 6. This CDR3 is CASRLGGRTGELFF. The DNA for the CDR3 is TGTGCCAGCAGATTAGGGGGCCGGACCGGGGAGCTGTTTTTT.

On this clone: In the same sample, other DNA sequences code for this CDR3. CDR3 region: CASSLAETQYF. For the CDR3, the DNA is TGTGCCAGTTCGCTAGCGGAGACCCAGTACTTC. The rearrangement uses TRBV19 and TRBJ2-5, with a possible D match to TRBD2 (6 bases). V lost 8 bases and J 5 bases, leaving 9 bases between the germline ends. Germline CDR1 is LNHDA and CDR2 is SQIVND (reference sequence). The CDR3 contains 11 residues.

The chain uses TRBV7-6 and TRBJ1-2, with D possibly matching TRBD1 (5 bases). The length of the CDR3 is 14 residues. CDR1 and CDR2 from the germline V gene are SGHVS and FNYEAQ. Trimming removed 5 bases from V and 2 bases from J, with 12 bases in between. This CDR3 is CASSPGPLNYGYTF. In DNA form, the CDR3 reads TGTGCCAGCAGCCCGGGACCGTTGAACTATGGCTACACCTTC. The whole variable domain, remainder taken from reference TRBV7-6 and TRBJ1-2, is GAGVSQSPRYKVTKRGQDVALRCDPISGHVSLYWYRQALGQGPEFLTYFNYEAQQDKSGLPNDRFSAERPEGSISTLTIQRTEQRDSAMYRCASSPGPLNYGYTFGSGTRLTVV.

This chain uses TRBV29-1 with TRBJ2-1; D gene uncertain. The V gene's germline CDR1 is SQVTM and CDR2 ANQGSEA. CDR3 size: 10 residues. V lost 7 bases, J lost 6 bases, and 7 bases lay in between. The DNA of the CDR3 is TGCAGCGCAACAAGCAATGAGCAGTTCTTC. This sequence encodes CSATSNEQFF.

This chain connects TRBV5-1 to TRBJ2-7; TRBD1 matches 7 bases. Trimming at V came to 4 bases and at J to 4 bases, leaving 5 bases not matched to a gene. The germline gives CDR1 SGHRS, CDR2 YFSETQ. This CDR3 region has 13 residues. CDR3 coding DNA: TGCGCCAGCAGCGCCTCCAGGGGGTACGAGCAGTACTTC. Protein product: CASSASRGYEQYF.